This T cell receptor (beta chain) was obtained from a study of human T cells and chemical hapten exposure. Study-wide results and caveats: Donors, who had alopecia, may show an immune response that differs from healthy people's.

TCRdb re-derived calls from the RACE reads in MiXCR, one entry per CDR3 protein. The data contain approximately 370,000 distinct CDR3 sequences, 4.5% to 7% of them seen just once; the ten biggest clones take up around 8%. As to this clonotype: What it binds is not known.

Germline V gene sequence: CDR1 LGHDT, CDR2 YNNKEL (reference sequence). Trimming removed 1 base at V and 4 bases at J, with 5 bases between. This CDR3 has 13 amino acids. Time point defined: pre-sensitization, week 0. Treatment defined: therapeutic diphenylcyclopropenone sensitization with weekly scalp DPC. The chain carries TRBV3-1 and TRBJ2-1, with a possible D match to TRBD2 (5 bases). This specimen consisted of whole blood, obtained in connection with sensitization to the hapten diphenylcyclopropenone (DPC). This clonotype originated in a young woman with alopecia areata. Some clones in this sample may be carry-over from other donors' samples. As DNA, the CDR3 is TGTGCCAGCAGCCAAGCGGGATACAATGAGCAGTTCTTC. As protein: CASSQAGYNEQFF.